A selection of T cell receptor beta chains follows, all from one sample in a study of early T cells in non-severe SARS-CoV-2 infection. TCRdb re-analysed the 5' RACE reads in MiXCR, keeping a single row per CDR3 protein. The top ten clones hold less than 25% of a sample with over 35,000 distinct CDR3 sequences, under 7.5% of them seen once. This specimen was whole blood, taken at baseline. These receptor sequences come from an adult who was a healthcare worker with PCR-confirmed SARS-CoV-2 infection or an uninfected control (not recorded which). CDR3s include the opening cysteine and the closing phenylalanine or tryptophan. A D gene is named only where the DNA matches it firmly. Clone size appears in some rows only: once, few, many, or a class for an expanded clone.

v_call	d_call	clone_size	cdr3_length	j_call	cdr3_nt	cdr3_aa
TRBV4-1	TRBD2	many	19	TRBJ2-1	TGCGCCAGCAGCCAAGACGACGACTATAGCGGGAGGGTAGTGGATGAGCAGTTCTTC	CASSQDDDYSGRVVDEQFF
TRBV21-1	-	-	17	TRBJ1-5	TGTGCCAGCAGCAAAGACAGGAATAAAATTGGCAATCAGCCCCAGCATTTT	CASSKDRNKIGNQPQHF
TRBV7-9	-	medium-sized	13	TRBJ2-1	TGTGCCAGCAGTGAGGGAGCGAACAATGAGCAGTTCTTC	CASSEGANNEQFF
TRBV7-6	-	few	14	TRBJ2-7	TGTGCCAGCAGCTTAGCGGGAGGTACCTACGAGCAGTACTTC	CASSLAGGTYEQYF
TRBV7-3	TRBD1	many	16	TRBJ2-5	TGTGCCAGCAGCTTAAGTGCGGGACAGGGTCGGGAGACCCAGTACTTC	CASSLSAGQGRETQYF
TRBV5-1	TRBD1	few	14	TRBJ2-7	TGCGCCAGCAGCTTTCTCGGGACAGGGGACGAGCAGTACTTC	CASSFLGTGDEQYF
TRBV4-3	-	many	15	TRBJ2-6	TGCGCCAGCAGCCATACAGGGATCGGGGCCAACGTCCTGACTTTC	CASSHTGIGANVLTF
TRBV6-1	-	many	14	TRBJ2-3	TGTGCCAGCAGTGAAGCCCCTTGGGCAGATACGCAGTATTTT	CASSEAPWADTQYF
TRBV30	TRBD2	-	14	TRBJ2-5	TGTGCCGGGGATACAGCGGGAGTTGGAGAGACCCAGTACTTC	CAGDTAGVGETQYF
TRBV5-1	-	many	16	TRBJ2-2	TGCGCCAGCAGCTTAGGACAACTTTTTGGTGGCGGGGAGCTGTTTTTT	CASSLGQLFGGGELFF
TRBV7-2	-	-	13	TRBJ2-3	TGTGCCACCCTCAACAGGGACACAGATACGCAGTATTTT	CATLNRDTDTQYF
TRBV14	TRBD1	-	15	TRBJ2-7	TGTGCCAGCAGCCCTGGGACAGGGAGGGTGAGGGAGCTGTACTTC	CASSPGTGRVRELYF
TRBV12-3/TRBV12-4	-	few	14	TRBJ2-2	TGTGCCAGCAGTTTAGGCAGGAACACCGGGGAGCTGTTTTTT	CASSLGRNTGELFF
TRBV10-3	-	many	13	TRBJ1-1	TGTGCCATCACCGAGGGGCGGGATACTGAAGCTTTCTTT	CAITEGRDTEAFF
TRBV7-9	TRBD2	many	15	TRBJ2-1	TGTGCCAGCAGCTCGACTAGCCGGTACGGCAATGAGCAGTTCTTC	CASSSTSRYGNEQFF
TRBV12-2	-	-	19	TRBJ2-7	TGTGCAAGTCGCTTAGATTCTCGGACCGGCCCGAGGTCGGGCTACGAGCAGTACTTC	CASRLDSRTGPRSGYEQYF